The T cell receptor (beta chain) described here comes from a study of blood T cells in healthy people across ages. The use of a sample-barcoded 5' primer and a J-beta primer mix characterized a second PCR of roughly 7 to 12 cycles. TCRdb itself ran the 5' RACE reads through MiXCR, one entry per CDR3 protein. The table has roughly 930,000 distinct CDR3 sequences, around 49% seen once. Worth noting for this clonotype: Its antigen remains unknown.

Deletions cut 0 bases from V and 2 bases from J, with 8 bases between. The germline CDR1 and CDR2 sequences are MNHNY and SVGAGI (reference sequence). There are 14 residues in the CDR3. Study observations and caveats: Among T cells, TCR beta diversity per million cells dropped roughly linearly as age rose.

This receptor was obtained from a man under 40 in good health. The chain combines TRBV6-6 with TRBJ2-7; D remains unclear. Sequencing was performed on blood. The CDR3 coding sequence is TGTGCCAGCAGTTACTCGCCAGGAACCTACGAGCAGTACTTC. As protein: CASSYSPGTYEQYF.